The 6 T cell receptor beta chains presented below share a single source sample, sequenced in a study of beta chain features in type 1 diabetes. Investigators reverse transcribed all isolated RNA, so they sequenced expressed TCRB transcripts. The assay was immunoSEQ multiplex PCR, and TCRdb's table has in-frame clones only and misses some. The sample contains a few hundred thousand clones, around 20% of which appear only once. Source material: naive CD4+ T cells from blood. The receptor source for this set is a woman younger than 30 in good health.

The rearrangement joins TRBV4-3 to TRBJ2-1; 8 bases match TRBD2. The CDR3 is made up of 15 amino acids. CDR1 and CDR2 from the germline V gene are LGHNA and YSLEER. V was pared by 0 bases and J by 6 bases, with 4 bases of the junction left unmatched. In DNA, the CDR3 is TGCGCCAGCAGCCAAGAAATCACTAGCGGCAATGAGCAGTTCTTC. The encoded protein is CASSQEITSGNEQFF.

The genes are TRBV15 and TRBJ2-7; maybe TRBD1 (5 bases). The CDR3 is 12 residues long. V was clipped by 3 bases and J by 6 bases, with 9 bases between them. Germline V gene sequence: CDR1 LNHNV, CDR2 YYDKDF (reference sequence). CDR3 region: CATSRKDSEQYF. CDR3 nucleotides: TGTGCCACCAGCAGGAAAGACAGCGAGCAGTACTTC.

The chain couples TRBV18 to TRBJ1-1; TRBD1 is a possible D gene (5 bases). This CDR3 has 12 amino acids. Deletions cut 4 bases from V and 11 bases from J, with 14 bases between. Germline V gives CDR1 KGHSH, CDR2 LQKENI. CDR3 DNA: TGTGCCAGCTCACTGCTGGGGGAGGTCGCTTTCTTT. Its protein product is CASSLLGEVAFF. Based on the CDR3 plus reference TRBV18 and TRBJ1-1, the full variable domain is NAGVMQNPRHLVRRRGQEARLRCSPMKGHSHVYWYRQLPEEGLKFMVYLQKENIIDESGMPKERFSAEFPKEGPSILRIQQVVRGDSAAYFCASSLLGEVAFFGQGTRLTVV.

This clone was observed a few times. Other DNA sequences within the sample encode an identical CDR3. The V gene is TRBV18, the J gene TRBJ2-7; 9 nucleotides match TRBD1. CDR3 length: 14 residues. Germline V gene sequence: CDR1 KGHSH, CDR2 LQKENI. The V segment lost 6 bases and the J segment 3 bases; nucleotides outside the gene matches: 6. CDR3 nucleotide sequence: TGTGCCAGCTCCCCCGGGACAGGGCTCTACGAGCAGTACTTC. Amino acids: CASSPGTGLYEQYF.

There are a few counts of this clone. The V gene is TRBV14, the J gene TRBJ2-1; 9 nucleotides line up with TRBD2. CDR1 and CDR2 (germline): SGHDN, FVKESK. This CDR3 is 21 amino acids long. The V gene end was trimmed by 0 bases and the J gene end by 1 base; junction bases not matched to a gene: 16. This CDR3 reads CASSQDLRVAGEGISYNEQFF. For the CDR3, the DNA is TGTGCCAGCAGCCAAGATCTTCGGGTAGCGGGAGAGGGGATTTCCTACAATGAGCAGTTCTTC.

The chain is built from TRBV25-1 and TRBJ2-5; tentative D call: TRBD2 (7 bases). V lost 2 bases, J lost 2 bases, and 12 bases lay in between. Germline CDR1 is MGHDK and CDR2 is SYGVNS. The CDR3 consists of 15 residues. The CDR3 is CASSEAGALQETQYF. CDR3 DNA sequence: TGTGCCAGCAGTGAAGCGGGGGCTCTTCAAGAGACCCAGTACTTC.